The 25 T cell receptor beta chains reported below all come from one sample, sequenced in a study of T-cell reconstitution after alpha-beta-depleted transplantation in children. The library targeted TCRbeta and was prepared with unique molecular identifiers. Using its own MiXCR run on the PCR reads, TCRdb lists one record per CDR3 protein. This repertoire shows some 280,000 distinct CDR3 sequences, 9.9% found once; its top ten account for 10%. The input for sequencing was PBMCs from the stem cell graft donor, taken from the stem cell graft. The receptors were gathered from a human donor who donated a stem cell graft to a child with SCID.

The chain uses TRBV9 and TRBJ1-1; D uncertain. Trimming stripped 0 bases from V and 1 base from J, with 7 bases between. Germline CDR1 and CDR2: SGDLS and YYNGEE. The CDR3 is made up of 14 amino acids. The CDR3 region has the DNA TGTGCCAGCAGCGTAGTTGACCCGAACACTGAAGCTTTCTTT. This sequence encodes CASSVVDPNTEAFF.

The CDR3 sequence: CSVEGPSGQGTEAFF. The CDR3 coding sequence is TGCAGCGTTGAAGGGCCATCGGGACAGGGCACTGAAGCTTTCTTT. The J gene is TRBJ1-1, the V gene TRBV29-1; TRBD1 matches 9 bases. The CDR3 spans 15 residues. The trim removed 1 base at V and 4 bases at J, leaving 7 bases unmatched. Germline V gives CDR1 SQVTM, CDR2 ANQGSEA.

Turning to this clonotype: A junction end diverges from the germline sequence, so it may reflect a read error. The V gene is TRBV4-2, the J gene TRBJ2-2; 9 positions match TRBD1. The CDR3 runs to 18 residues. Germline CDR1 is LGHNA and CDR2 is YNFKEQ. The CDR3 DNA reads TGTGCCATCAGCCCCAGTCCCGGGACAGGGATCGGGACCGGGGAGCTGTTTTTT. Translation gives CAISPSPGTGIGTGELFF.

This clonotype was counted between two and nine times. The rearrangement uses TRBV5-6 and TRBJ2-4; D not certain. From germline, CDR1 is SGHDT and CDR2 YYEEEE. This CDR3 contains 16 residues. V lost 1 base to trimming and J lost 3 bases, with 14 bases between them. The CDR3 loop is CASSLQRRVGKNIQYF. The CDR3 DNA reads as TGTGCCAGCAGCTTGCAGCGTCGAGTTGGCAAAAACATTCAGTACTTC.

This clonotype was seen more than once but under ten times. The gene calls are TRBV19 and TRBJ1-1; D is unresolved. CDR1 and CDR2 (germline): LNHDA, SQIVND (reference sequence). The CDR3 is made up of 13 amino acids. The V gene lost 3 bases and the J gene lost 3 bases, with 8 bases spanning the gap. The DNA for the CDR3 is TGTGCCAGTAGTATTGATAGGGACACTGAAGCTTTCTTT. Translation: CASSIDRDTEAFF.

This clonotype was seen a few times. The rearrangement uses TRBV3-1 and TRBJ2-7; no clear D gene. Trimming took off 7 bases at V and 5 bases at J, with 15 bases between the two ends. CDR1 and CDR2 from the germline V gene are LGHDT and YNNKEL (reference sequence). The CDR3 length is 13 residues. This CDR3 is CASTDVGLDEQYF. The DNA of the CDR3 is TGTGCCAGCACCGACGTGGGTCTGGACGAGCAGTACTTC.

This clonotype was seen a few times. The chain links TRBV29-1 to TRBJ2-2; possibly TRBD1 for D (6 bases). Germline V CDR1 and CDR2: SQVTM, ANQGSEA. Trimming shortened V by 6 bases and J by 0 bases, and 11 bases separated the two germline ends. The CDR3 is made up of 14 amino acids. The DNA of the CDR3 is TGCAGCGTCGCCGGGACACCGAACACCGGGGAGCTGTTTTTT. It codes for CSVAGTPNTGELFF.

Only a few counts were recorded for this clonotype. The chain links TRBV7-6 to TRBJ1-4; TRBD1 aligns across 7 bases. The CDR3 length is 17 residues. CDR1 is SGHVS and CDR2 is FNYEAQ in the germline V gene. J lost 4 bases, V lost 5 bases, and 13 bases had no gene match. The CDR3 protein is CASSQTKPGQINEKLFF. The CDR3 DNA sequence: TGTGCCAGCAGCCAAACTAAACCGGGACAGATTAATGAAAAACTGTTTTTT.

The J gene is TRBJ2-7, the V gene TRBV5-1; TRBD1 matches at 7 bases. The CDR3 runs to 15 residues. Looked up from germline, CDR1 is SGHRS and CDR2 is YFSETQ. J lost 0 bases, V lost 4 bases, and 7 bases had no gene match. The DNA for the CDR3 is TGCGCCAGCAGCCCCCACGGACAGGCCTCCTACGAGCAGTACTTC. Translation gives CASSPHGQASYEQYF.

The chain links TRBV20-1 to TRBJ1-5; the D gene is possibly TRBD1 (6 bases). Per germline, CDR1 DFQATT and CDR2 SNEGSKA (reference sequence). Trimming cost V 4 bases and J 4 bases, with 17 bases left between them. There are 15 residues in the CDR3. DNA for the CDR3: TGCAGTGCTAACCCCGAGGGGGGGAGGAATCAGCCCCAGCATTTT. This gives the protein CSANPEGGRNQPQHF.

This chain connects TRBV5-4 to TRBJ2-2, with 8 bases fitting TRBD1. Germline CDR1 and CDR2: SGHNT and YYREEE (reference sequence). The CDR3 spans 15 residues. Trimming took 4 bases from V and 7 from J; bases not matched to a gene: 9. The CDR3 region is CASSGDRGDLGELFF. CDR3 in DNA: TGTGCCAGCAGCGGCGACAGGGGTGATCTCGGGGAGCTGTTTTTT. Full variable domain (remainder filled in from reference TRBV5-4 and TRBJ2-2): ETGVTQSPTHLIKTRGQQVTLRCSSQSGHNTVSWYQQALGQGPQFIFQYYREEENGRGNFPPRFSGLQFPNYSSELNVNALELDDSALYLCASSGDRGDLGELFFGEGSRLTVL.

The V and J genes are TRBV5-1 and TRBJ1-4; D gene unclear. The CDR3 has 13 amino acids. V was shortened by 4 bases and J by 3 bases, with 7 bases between the two germline ends. Germline V gene data show CDR1 as SGHRS and CDR2 as YFSETQ. The CDR3 is CASSRESNEKLFF. The CDR3 nucleotides are TGCGCCAGCAGCCGGGAGTCTAATGAAAAACTGTTTTTT.

This clonotype was recorded at least ten times. The chain carries TRBV14 and TRBJ2-5; D is unclear. The ends were cut back, 6 bases at V and 5 bases at J, with 7 bases in the middle. CDR3 size: 11 residues. Germline V gene sequence: CDR1 SGHDN, CDR2 FVKESK. The CDR3 DNA sequence: TGTGCCAGCAGAGCGACGGAGACCCAGTACTTC. This gives the protein CASRATETQYF.

This clonotype was seen at least ten times. CDR3 bases: TGCGCCAGCAGCCAAGATGTAGTTCGCACTGAGGTCGACGAGCAGTACTTC. This encodes CASSQDVVRTEVDEQYF. This chain uses TRBV4-1 with TRBJ2-7; no firm D call. The V and J ends lost 0 bases and 5 bases respectively, with 20 bases between them. CDR1 and CDR2 from the germline V gene are MGHRA and YSYEKL. CDR3 length: 17 amino acids.

In this sample, this clonotype turned up a few times. V gene TRBV27 combines with J gene TRBJ1-2; 7 nucleotides align to TRBD1. CDR1 and CDR2 (germline): MNHEY, SMNVEV (reference sequence). The CDR3 consists of 15 residues. V shed 5 bases, J shed 7 bases, and the junction held 13 bases outside the gene matches. CDR3 DNA: TGTGCCAGCAGTGCCGGGACAGTAAGTGCTAGTGGCTACACCTTC. Its translation is CASSAGTVSASGYTF.

The rearrangement uses TRBV12-3 or TRBV12-4 and TRBJ1-1, with 10 positions matching TRBD1. CDR3 length equals 16 residues. Trimming removed 4 bases from V and 6 bases from J; junction bases left unmatched: 11. For the CDR3, the DNA is TGTGCCAGCAGTTCAAAAGACCGGGACAGGGGCCCTGAAGCTTTCTTT. Translating gives CASSSKDRDRGPEAFF.

The chain is built from TRBV7-9 and TRBJ2-3; 7 nucleotides align to TRBD1. With V trimmed by 5 bases and J by 5 bases, 7 bases remained unmatched. Per the germline V gene, CDR1 is SEHNR and CDR2 is FQNEAQ (reference sequence). The CDR3 is 14 amino acids. This chain's CDR3 is CASSHRDRQDTQYF. The CDR3 DNA is TGTGCCAGCAGCCACCGGGACAGACAAGATACGCAGTATTTT.

The chain has TRBV12-3 or TRBV12-4 and TRBJ2-3; maybe TRBD1 (6 bases). The length of the CDR3 is 15 residues. V was shortened by 1 base and J by 3 bases, with 11 bases between the two germline ends. The CDR3 loop is CASSLVRGVTDTQYF. The CDR3 coding sequence is TGTGCCAGCAGTTTAGTCAGGGGAGTGACAGATACGCAGTATTTT.

The chain has TRBV10-3 and TRBJ2-1; TRBD1 matches at 7 bases. Per germline, CDR1 ENHRY and CDR2 SYGVKD. CDR3 size: 14 residues. J gave up 15 bases and V 4 bases, and 15 bases lay outside the gene matches. In DNA form, the CDR3 reads TGTGCCATCAGTGTCTCAGGACAGGATTTCAATAGGTTCTTC. Translating it yields CAISVSGQDFNRFF.

In this sample, this clonotype turned up a few times. The J gene is TRBJ1-1, the V gene TRBV7-3, with D possibly matching TRBD1 (5 bases). Trimming removed 5 bases at V and 6 bases at J, with 19 bases between. In germline, CDR1 is SGHTA, CDR2 FQGTGA. This CDR3 spans 15 amino acids. The CDR3 loop reads CASSPGTYRGAEAFF. CDR3 in DNA: TGTGCCAGCAGCCCCGGGACCTATCGAGGAGCTGAAGCTTTCTTT.

This clonotype was counted a few times. V gene TRBV5-1 combines with J gene TRBJ2-1; D is uncertain. V lost 0 bases, J lost 7 bases, and 8 bases lay in between. This CDR3 is built from 13 residues. Germline V CDR1 and CDR2: SGHRS, YFSETQ. The CDR3 DNA sequence: TGCGCCAGCAGCTTGGGGACGGATAATGAGCAGTTCTTC. It is translated as CASSLGTDNEQFF.

This clonotype was seen a few times. The V and J genes are TRBV12-3 or TRBV12-4 and TRBJ2-7, with D uncertain. Trimming removed 6 bases at V and 5 bases at J, with 11 bases between. This CDR3 spans 12 amino acids. The CDR3 region is CASRSGRNEQYF. The CDR3 region has the DNA TGTGCCAGCAGATCCGGACGGAACGAGCAGTACTTC.

The chain uses TRBV12-3 or TRBV12-4 and TRBJ1-1; D is ambiguous. This CDR3 spans 14 amino acids. Deletions cut 7 bases from V and 5 bases from J, with 17 bases between. This chain's CDR3 is CASIKSGPKTEAFF. The DNA for the CDR3 is TGTGCCAGCATCAAGTCCGGACCGAAGACTGAAGCTTTCTTT.

The rearrangement links TRBV7-2 to TRBJ1-1; no reliable D call. There are 13 residues in the CDR3. CDR1 and CDR2 (germline): SGHTA, FQGNSA. V shed 2 bases and J shed 7 bases, with 11 bases lying between them. DNA of the CDR3: TGTGCCAGCAGCTTACCCGCCAGCTATGAAGCTTTCTTT. Translating it yields CASSLPASYEAFF.

V usage is TRBV12-3 or TRBV12-4 and J usage is TRBJ2-7; tentatively, D is TRBD2 (7 bases). Trimming took 3 bases from V and 2 from J, leaving 17 bases between them. The CDR3 has 16 amino acids. The CDR3 loop reads CASSLGAGAPTYEQYF. In DNA form, the CDR3 reads TGTGCCAGCAGTTTGGGCGCGGGGGCCCCTACCTACGAGCAGTACTTC.